This section outlines one TCR beta chain sequence together with its context. Antigen specificity is unknown. This sequence may be a read error, since a much larger clone differs from it by one base. These data originate in a study of blood T cells in healthy people across ages. The CDR3 contains 13 residues. Points from the study as a whole: Diversity figures derived from one million T cells were judged to underestimate the true value.

Sample-barcoded 5' priming and a J-beta primer mix drove a second PCR of about 6 to 12 cycles. Carrying 12 random nucleotides, a template-switch adaptor labeled each individual cDNA molecule. TCRdb fed the 5' RACE reads into MiXCR, producing one record per CDR3 protein. The repertoire holds some 1.5 million distinct CDR3 sequences, approximately 30% seen once, with more than 6% in the top ten. Each donor supplied roughly 9 milliliters of peripheral blood. The rearrangement links TRBV12-3 or TRBV12-4 to TRBJ2-7; D perhaps matches TRBD2 (5 bases). Sequenced sample: blood. This TCR came from a woman aged 25-40 years in good health. CDR3 amino acids: CASSRTLSWEQDF. In nucleotides, the CDR3 is TGTGCCAGCAGCAGGACCCTAAGCTGGGAGCAGGACTTC.